Shown below are 27 T cell receptor beta chains from a single sample sequenced in a study of blood T cell repertoires in COVID-19. Only in-frame clones appear in the TCRdb table, and some are missing; sequencing was by immunoSEQ multiplex PCR. The table shows 100,000 to 120,000 clones, with 88% occurring only once. The sample was peripheral blood. These receptor sequences come from a woman aged 65 to 85 who had recovered from COVID-19.

This clone was counted once. The chain uses TRBV18 and TRBJ2-1; the match to TRBD2 covers 15 bases. Germline V gene data show CDR1 as KGHSH and CDR2 as LQKENI. The V gene end was trimmed by 2 bases and the J gene end by 7 bases; junction bases not matched to a gene: 0. The CDR3 contains 15 residues. The CDR3 region is CASSPGTSGRNEQFF. In nucleotides, the CDR3 is TGTGCCAGCTCACCAGGGACTAGCGGGAGGAATGAGCAGTTCTTC.

This clone has more than one count but fewer than ten. The chain has TRBV12-1 and TRBJ2-1; TRBD2 is the table's D call and was not checked against the DNA. TRBV12-1 is labeled a pseudogene. This CDR3 comprises 13 residues. DNA for the CDR3: TGTGCCAGAGGAACTAGCGGGAGTAATGAGCAGTTCTTC. Encoded protein: CARGTSGSNEQFF.

J is TRBJ2-7 and V is TRBV5-4; 10 nucleotides align to TRBD2. This CDR3 contains 14 residues. Trimming took 5 bases from V and 2 from J; bases not matched to a gene: 4. Germline assignment: CDR1 SGHNT and CDR2 YYREEE (reference sequence). As DNA, the CDR3 is TGTGCCAGCAGTCCCCTAGCGGGGGCCTACGAGCAGTACTTC. Translation gives CASSPLAGAYEQYF.

The chain recombines TRBV9 with TRBJ1-2; D not certain. Germline CDR1 is SGDLS and CDR2 is YYNGEE. CDR3 length: 14 residues. V lost 1 base to trimming and J lost 4 bases, with 11 bases between them. The CDR3 DNA is TGTGCCAGCAGCGTACAAACCCTCGGCTATGGCTACACCTTC. Amino acid sequence: CASSVQTLGYGYTF. Supplemented by reference TRBV9 and TRBJ1-2, the full variable domain reads DSGVTQTPKHLITATGQRVTLRCSPRSGDLSVYWYQQSLDQGLQFLIQYYNGEERAKGNILERFSAQQFPDLHSELNLSSLELGDSALYFCASSVQTLGYGYTFGSGTRLTVV.

The V gene is TRBV4-2, the J gene TRBJ2-2; no clear D. The CDR3 extends over 16 amino acids. Germline V gene lookup returns CDR1 LGHNA and CDR2 YNFKEQ. Trimming shortened V by 0 bases and J by 0 bases, and 8 bases separated the two germline ends. This chain's CDR3 is CASSQDNRANTGELFF. The CDR3 nucleotides are TGTGCCAGCAGCCAAGATAACAGAGCGAACACCGGGGAGCTGTTTTTT.

This rearrangement joins TRBV5-1 to TRBJ2-3; D is uncertain. Trimming shortened V by 0 bases and J by 4 bases, and 3 bases separated the two germline ends. Per germline, CDR1 SGHRS and CDR2 YFSETQ. The CDR3 loop spans 12 amino acids. The CDR3 nucleotides are TGCGCCAGCAGCTTGGTAGCAGATACGCAGTATTTT. This translates into CASSLVADTQYF.

CDR3 protein: CASSLPGVGYGYTF. CDR3 nucleotides: TGTGCCAGCAGTTTGCCCGGGGTCGGCTATGGCTACACCTTC. The chain is built from TRBV28 and TRBJ1-2; D remains ambiguous. CDR1 is MDHEN and CDR2 is SYDVKM in the germline V gene. The V gene lost 3 bases and the J gene lost 4 bases, with 12 bases spanning the gap. CDR3 length: 14 amino acids.

The chain has TRBV6-5 and TRBJ1-6; D gene ambiguous. Germline lookup yields CDR1 MNHEY and CDR2 SVGAGI. This CDR3 region has 14 residues. Trimming shortened V by 2 bases and J by 7 bases, and 9 bases separated the two germline ends. The CDR3 loop reads CASSYRGSNSPLHF. DNA of the CDR3: TGTGCCAGCAGTTACCGGGGTTCCAATTCACCCCTCCACTTT.

This sequence joins TRBV27 and TRBJ1-4; 9 bases align to TRBD1. The CDR3 runs 15 residues. Germline loops: CDR1 MNHEY, CDR2 SMNVEV (reference sequence). V lost 5 bases to trimming and J lost 5 bases; unmatched junction nucleotides: 6. In DNA form, the CDR3 reads TGTGCCAGCAGTCTCGCCGGGACAGGGAATGAAAAACTGTTTTTT. Protein: CASSLAGTGNEKLFF.

The chain recombines TRBV27 with TRBJ1-2; 7 bases map to TRBD1. In germline, CDR1 is MNHEY, CDR2 SMNVEV (reference sequence). The CDR3 covers 15 residues. V gave up 9 bases and J gave up 5 bases; unmatched junction bases: 15. The CDR3 DNA reads TGTGCCAGTGCTCCGGGACAGAGCATAATATATGGCTACACCTTC. This translates into CASAPGQSIIYGYTF.

The chain recombines TRBV5-1 with TRBJ2-7, with D maybe TRBD1 (6 bases). Trimming took 2 bases from V and 2 from J, leaving 8 bases between them. This CDR3 contains 13 residues. Germline V CDR1 and CDR2: SGHRS, YFSETQ. The CDR3 nucleotides are TGCGCCAGCAGCTTCAACAGGGCCTACGAGCAGTACTTC. Translation gives CASSFNRAYEQYF.

The gene calls are TRBV7-2 and TRBJ1-1, with 9 bases matching TRBD1. Trimming removed 2 bases from V and 7 bases from J; junction bases left unmatched: 8. The length of the CDR3 is 15 residues. Germline V lookup: CDR1 SGHTA, CDR2 FQGNSA. The chain's CDR3 is CASSLTPQGALEAFF. Here the CDR3 DNA reads TGTGCCAGCAGCTTAACGCCACAGGGGGCCCTTGAAGCTTTCTTT.

The table lists this clone with a count of one. V usage is TRBV12-3 or TRBV12-4 and J usage is TRBJ2-7, with 7 nucleotides matching TRBD1. With V trimmed by 4 bases and J by 4 bases, 4 bases remained unmatched. This CDR3 is 13 amino acids long. CDR3 bases: TGTGCCAGCAGTTCGGGACAGCGTTACGAGCAGTACTTC. This gives the protein CASSSGQRYEQYF.

This clone was picked up one time. The V call is TRBV5-1, the J call TRBJ1-4; 7 bases map to TRBD1. Germline trimming cut 1 base from V and 2 bases from J; bases unmatched to any gene: 2. The germline V gene encodes CDR1 SGHRS and CDR2 YFSETQ. The CDR3 is made up of 15 amino acids. The CDR3 region is CASSLPTGTNEKLFF. The CDR3 bases are TGCGCCAGCAGCTTGCCGACAGGGACTAATGAAAAACTGTTTTTT.

This chain links TRBV18 with TRBJ1-4; a weak D match, TRBD1 (5 bases). This CDR3 has 15 amino acids. The V gene's germline CDR1 is KGHSH and CDR2 LQKENI. V was shortened by 5 bases and J by 8 bases, with 18 bases between the two germline ends. The CDR3 is CASSAPGLSGEKLFF. The CDR3 bases are TGTGCCAGCTCAGCGCCGGGACTCTCTGGGGAAAAACTGTTTTTT.

This sequence joins TRBV5-1 and TRBJ1-3, with D possibly being TRBD1 (6 bases). CDR1 is SGHRS and CDR2 is YFSETQ in the germline V gene. CDR3 size: 16 residues. V was cut by 4 bases and J by 1 base, with 15 bases left in between. The CDR3 loop is CASSISGTKSGNTIYF. The CDR3 coding sequence is TGCGCCAGCAGCATTTCCGGGACAAAGTCTGGAAACACCATATATTTT.

The rearrangement joins TRBV19 to TRBJ2-1; tentative D call: TRBD2 (5 bases). This CDR3 spans 15 amino acids. V gave up 1 base and J gave up 13 bases, with 20 bases separating them. Germline-derived CDR1 and CDR2 are LNHDA and SQIVND (reference sequence). The CDR3 DNA is TGTGCCAGTAGTATAGGGGGTGACTGGCGGAGGAAACAGTTCTTC. Translating it yields CASSIGGDWRRKQFF.

This clone has just one count. J is TRBJ1-6 and V is TRBV2; unclear D gene. The CDR3 runs to 15 residues. The germline CDR1 and CDR2 sequences are SNHLY and FYNNEI. Trimming shortened V by 4 bases and J by 7 bases, and 14 bases separated the two germline ends. The CDR3 region has the DNA TGTGCCAGCAGTGCAGAGCGGGTCAGAAATTCACCCCTCCACTTT. Translating gives CASSAERVRNSPLHF. The full variable domain, in which reference TRBV2 and TRBJ1-6 provide the parts outside the CDR3, is EPEVTQTPSHQVTQMGQEVILRCVPISNHLYFYWYRQILGQKVEFLVSFYNNEISEKSEIFDDQFSVERPDGSNFTLKIRSTKLEDSAMYFCASSAERVRNSPLHFGNGTRLTVT.

The chain combines TRBV6-2 or TRBV6-3 with TRBJ1-5, with 9 positions matching TRBD1. The CDR3 is 15 amino acids. Germline V lookup: CDR1 MNHEY, CDR2 SVGEGT. With V trimmed by 5 bases and J by 4 bases, 6 bases remained unmatched. Here the CDR3 DNA reads TGTGCCAGCAGTACCGGGACAGGGAGTAATCAGCCCCAGCATTTT. Its translation is CASSTGTGSNQPQHF.

This chain joins TRBV3-1 (or the pseudogene TRBV3-2) and TRBJ2-7, with unresolved D. The germline gives CDR1 LGHDT, CDR2 YNNKEL (reference sequence). The CDR3 sequence is 13 residues long. V shed 5 bases and J shed 4 bases, with 12 bases lying between them. The CDR3 spells CASSYYLTYEQYF. CDR3 DNA sequence: TGTGCCAGCAGCTATTATTTGACTTACGAGCAGTACTTC.

The V and J genes are TRBV10-3 and TRBJ2-4, with D maybe TRBD2 (6 bases). There are 16 residues in the CDR3. V was trimmed by 4 bases and J by 1 base, leaving 14 bases between them. The germline CDR1 and CDR2 sequences are ENHRY and SYGVKD. The DNA for the CDR3 is TGTGCCATCAGTGCGGTAGTGGGGGGTGCCAAAAACATTCAGTACTTC. Protein: CAISAVVGGAKNIQYF.

The rearrangement joins TRBV4-2 to TRBJ2-5; 9 bases align to TRBD2. V lost 1 base to trimming and J lost 1 base; unmatched junction nucleotides: 7. CDR1 is LGHNA, CDR2 YNFKEQ, per germline. The CDR3 is 17 residues long. CDR3 loop: CASSQGTAGGSQETQYF. The CDR3 DNA is TGTGCCAGCAGCCAAGGGACGGCGGGAGGGTCCCAAGAGACCCAGTACTTC.

This clone was observed a few times. The V and J genes are TRBV27 and TRBJ1-4; 7 bases align to TRBD1. The trim removed 5 bases at V and 3 bases at J, leaving 3 bases unmatched. The CDR3 length is 14 residues. Germline assignment: CDR1 MNHEY and CDR2 SMNVEV (reference sequence). The CDR3 reads CASSRQGPNEKLFF. CDR3 nucleotides: TGTGCCAGCAGTAGACAGGGTCCTAATGAAAAACTGTTTTTT.

The chain combines TRBV11-2 with TRBJ2-6, with no clear D. Between the trimmed V and J ends, which lost 5 bases and 0 bases, there was a span of 8 bases. CDR3 length equals 15 residues. Germline-derived CDR1 and CDR2 are SGHAT and FQNNGV. The CDR3 sequence: CASSETRSGANVLTF. Here the CDR3 DNA reads TGTGCCAGCAGCGAAACACGCTCTGGGGCCAACGTCCTGACTTTC. The whole variable domain, filled in from reference TRBV11-2 and TRBJ2-6, reads EAGVAQSPRYKIIEKRQSVAFWCNPISGHATLYWYQQILGQGPKLLIQFQNNGVVDDSQLPKDRFSAERLKGVDSTLKIQPAKLEDSAVYLCASSETRSGANVLTFGAGSRLTVL.

The V and J genes are TRBV28 and TRBJ1-2; D is perhaps TRBD1 (6 bases). The V end was cut by 8 bases, the J end by 5 bases, with 21 bases between. The V gene's germline CDR1 is MDHEN and CDR2 SYDVKM. CDR3 length: 15 residues. The CDR3, as DNA: TGTGCCAGCGACCAGGGGACCGCTCTCGGGTATGGCTACACCTTC. Residues: CASDQGTALGYGYTF.

The chain employs TRBV6-6 and TRBJ2-3; TRBD2 matches 9 bases. The CDR3 loop spans 14 amino acids. After removal of 5 bases from V and 6 bases from J, the junction contained 6 bases not matched to a gene. Germline V lookup: CDR1 MNHNY, CDR2 SVGAGI (reference sequence). CDR3 in DNA: TGTGCCAGCAGTAAGACTAGCGGAAGCGATACGCAGTATTTT. It codes for CASSKTSGSDTQYF.

The V gene is TRBV5-1, the J gene TRBJ2-5; possible D gene TRBD1, 6 bases. This CDR3 region has 15 residues. Germline lookup yields CDR1 SGHRS and CDR2 YFSETQ. Trimming cost V 1 base and J 2 bases, with 12 bases left between them. As DNA, the CDR3 is TGCGCCAGCAGCTTGCAGGGGCCGAGGCAAGAGACCCAGTACTTC. This translates into CASSLQGPRQETQYF. Full variable domain (rest looked up from reference TRBV5-1 and TRBJ2-5): KAGVTQTPRYLIKTRGQQVTLSCSPISGHRSVSWYQQTPGQGLQFLFEYFSETQRNKGNFPGRFSGRQFSNSRSEMNVSTLELGDSALYLCASSLQGPRQETQYFGPGTRLLVL.